Listed below are T cell receptor beta chains from one sample, sequenced in a study of early T cells in non-severe SARS-CoV-2 infection. Each CDR3 protein gets one entry after TCRdb re-called the 5' RACE reads with MiXCR. This sample has fewer than 65,000 distinct CDR3 sequences, with approximately 8.5% found just once. Sequencing used whole blood. These receptors were collected from an adult who was a healthcare worker with PCR-confirmed SARS-CoV-2 infection or an uninfected control (not recorded which). CDR3s leave out the opening cysteine and the closing phenylalanine or tryptophan.

v_gene,CDR3aa
TRBV7-2,ASSPQGQASSYNEQF
TRBV28,ASSPPGTYEQY
TRBV11-2,ASHAAGVGYNEQF
TRBV20-1,SAPRMGTNEKLF
TRBV10-3,AISVTSSHEQF
TRBV6-1,ASSRTYNEQF
TRBV30,AWSVPPAPGG
TRBV7-9,ASSQGPTNYGYT
TRBV18,ASSPREGVGYNEQF
TRBV5-1,ASSLESTGRTEAF
TRBV29-1,SGGDLFRGTGELF
TRBV28,ASRPGTPNYGYT
TRBV7-9,ASSLRQGAQYEQY
TRBV28,ASSAGALVSSYEQY
TRBV7-2,ASSRGAPGLYEQY
TRBV29-1,SVDGLGPENYEQY
TRBV4-3,ASSQGRTGEQY
TRBV28,ASSLLDKNTEAF
TRBV18,ASSPTDRGSGYT
TRBV20-1,SASIQDATSYEQY
TRBV11-2,ASSPQAGAVYEQY
TRBV28,ASSPHPGTATYEQY
TRBV24-1,ATKSPSTGELF
TRBV7-9,ASSLSQGHTEAF
TRBV7-3,ASSLQGGDTEAF
TRBV5-8,ASRLGTGQATFGYT
TRBV14,VSSQDFGGTEAF
TRBV6-2/TRBV6-3,ASSYSPSGYT
TRBV9,ASSLGTVKSELF
TRBV7-2,ASSPWGRTDTQY
TRBV24-1,ATSGSTDTQY
TRBV20-1,SAQTGLSNQPQH
TRBV7-2,ASSSSGDTDTQY
TRBV28,ASSSNAEIQY
TRBV7-6,ASSRGDTGELF
TRBV7-9,ASSFTGGSTEVF
TRBV5-1,ASSLVLDNEQF
TRBV4-1,ASSLGTGLYIQY
TRBV6-5,ASQRLVLTPTQY
TRBV4-2,ASSQERGNTIY
TRBV10-3,AISESVGYEQY
TRBV4-2,ASSQESLSGLGSHEQF
TRBV20-1,SASSGGRTEAF
TRBV27,ASSVQGNVYEQY
TRBV11-2,ASSNDNSGVDTQY
TRBV10-3,AISDTGAISGANVLT
TRBV15,ATSWGQETQY
TRBV10-3,AISERTSPPLH
TRBV7-9,ASSLEEGGHSPLH
TRBV7-2,ASSLGWDTDTQY
TRBV29-1,SVKSTSGDTDTQY
TRBV7-2,ASSRNWDSPLH
TRBV6-6,AANTGSSYNSPLH
TRBV6-2/TRBV6-3,ASSYPRRNMNTEAF
TRBV7-2,ASSFRRGQPQH
TRBV29-1,SASEIAANYGYT
TRBV12-3/TRBV12-4,ASSPSGTSYNEQF
TRBV10-3,AIMPRSNYGYT
TRBV5-1,ASGQTSGRFNEQF